This T cell receptor (beta chain) was captured in a study of Graves' ophthalmopathy and Graves' hyperthyroidism (dated by TCRdb to the late 2010s). About the investigation overall: Peripheral blood was collected at initial diagnosis, before any treatment. The study used signatures of the TCR beta repertoire to tell Graves' ophthalmopathy apart from Graves' hyperthyroidism and to predict which patients would progress to ophthalmopathy. In total, 135 blood samples were TCR-sequenced: approximately 42 ophthalmopathy, roughly 80 hyperthyroidism and roughly 17 hyperthyroidism-to-ophthalmopathy patients. To explore V-J signatures that distinguish ophthalmopathy from hyperthyroidism, a discovery set of 100 patients was enrolled, made up of some 41 with ophthalmopathy and some 58 with stable hyperthyroidism. The independent validation cohort included some 19 hyperthyroidism patients plus 17 patients who later progressed from hyperthyroidism to ophthalmopathy. T-cell repertoires of thyroid tissue and blood were compared in several hyperthyroidism patients. Following sample collection, hyperthyroidism patients were given methimazole at a starting dose of 30 mg daily, and ophthalmopathy patients were given high-dose intravenous methylprednisolone. The approximately 100 discovery patients were divided at random into training and test sets in a 7:3 ratio.

V loses 0 bases, J loses 4 bases, and the germline ends lie 9 bases apart. The CDR3 measures 15 amino acids from cysteine to phenylalanine. Only the CDR3 portion is preserved as DNA: 45 bases, with reading frame beginning at the first base. From a lookup of the germline V gene, CDR1 and CDR2 are KGHSH and LQKENI. For repertoire sequencing, the TCR beta CDR3 regions were amplified from RNA transcripts. A first-round RT-PCR used HTBI primers with the Qiagen OneStep RT-PCR kit, followed by a second-round multiplex PCR, size selection and purification. Libraries were sequenced on an Illumina HiSeq2000 using paired-end 100 bp reads. The published analysis was carried out like this. SOAPnuke was used for read processing, and reads with adapters, uncalled bases, a mean Phred below 15, or no exact constant-primer or identifier match were discarded. High-quality paired reads were merged with COPE v1.2.5. Each unique nucleotide sequence was defined as a clonotype, and clonotypes were aligned to IMGT TRB V, D and J references with MiTCR v1.1. The analysis was limited to V-J combinations with a frequency above 0.0001, which together covered over 98% of repertoires. A TCR clonal expansion and chaos score per V-J combination was defined as the ratio of F50 clonal expansion to chaos observed in the TCRdist matrix. Welch's t-statistics and random forest were used to reduce features to approximately 13 V-J combinations, which were fed into a naive Bayes classifier. The similarity between thyroid and blood repertoires was quantified using the Morisita-Horn index. Starting from the raw public reads, TCRdb applied fastp trimming at Q25, assembled clones with MiXCR and retained in-frame beta chains. Entries are consolidated by CDR3 protein sequence, retaining the most common genes and DNA. The V and J calls come from TCRdb's annotation, not from the publication. The table for this sample lists 200,000 to 250,000 distinct CDR3 sequences; roughly 27% of them were counted only once. The ten largest make up approximately 9% of the sample.

This clonotype was found many times. There is no known antigen for this receptor. No clone much larger than this one lies a single base away; base qualities are absent. Ophthalmopathy patients were characterized by moderately to severely active disease, a Clinical Activity Score of at least 3, a NOSPECS grade of at least 4, and a disease duration under 3 months. Patients with other autoimmune diseases, uncontrolled infections, pregnancy or lactation were excluded. Clinical symptoms, serum thyroxine, TRAb, thyroid ultrasound and orbital computed tomography were used for diagnosis. PBMCs were isolated from about 10 ml of fresh peripheral blood by Ficoll-Paque density gradient centrifugation. Trizol reagent was used to extract the total RNA, and its quality was then checked on an Agilent 2100 Bioanalyzer. Beyond this particular receptor, the publication reports: In validation, the model predicted ophthalmopathy progression with more than 55% sensitivity and 72.22% specificity; approximately 12 predicted patients were CT-confirmed with GO in a median of about 6.1 months. In cross-validation, the 13-signature model distinguished ophthalmopathy from stable hyperthyroidism with more than 85% sensitivity and around 84% specificity, while in the test set the corresponding values were about 79% and 69%. Most of the expanded thyroid clonotypes with a frequency above 0.001 were also detected in blood, and it was suggested that the thyroid immune response may be reflected by blood repertoires. Sample size was not statistically predetermined, and group allocation was not concealed from the investigators.

This chain joins TRBV18 to TRBJ2-2; the D gene assignment is ambiguous. The sequence came from a man in his fifties with Graves' ophthalmopathy. Donor details come from another sample of the same person, matched by shared clones. What was sequenced was peripheral blood. The CDR3 region: CASSPPSEITGELFF. The nucleotides are TGTGCCAGCTCACCACCTTCAGAGATCACCGGGGAGCTGTTTTTT.